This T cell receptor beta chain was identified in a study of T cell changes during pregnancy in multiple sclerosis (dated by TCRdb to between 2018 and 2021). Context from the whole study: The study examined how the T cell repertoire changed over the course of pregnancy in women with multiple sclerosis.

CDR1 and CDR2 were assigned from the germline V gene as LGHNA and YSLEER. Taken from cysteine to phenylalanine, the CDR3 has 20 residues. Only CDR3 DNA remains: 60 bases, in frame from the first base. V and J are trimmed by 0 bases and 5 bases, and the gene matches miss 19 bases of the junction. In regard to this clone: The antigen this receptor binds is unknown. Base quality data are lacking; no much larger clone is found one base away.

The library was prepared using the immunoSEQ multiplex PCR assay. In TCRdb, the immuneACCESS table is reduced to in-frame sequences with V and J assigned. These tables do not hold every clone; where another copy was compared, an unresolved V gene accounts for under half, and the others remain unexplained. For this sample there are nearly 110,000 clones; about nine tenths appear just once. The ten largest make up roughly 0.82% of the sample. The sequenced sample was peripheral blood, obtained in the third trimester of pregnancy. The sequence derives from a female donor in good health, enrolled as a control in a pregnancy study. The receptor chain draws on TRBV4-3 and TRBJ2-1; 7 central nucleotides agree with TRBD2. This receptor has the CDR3 CASSQDWGQGRRGYNNEQFF. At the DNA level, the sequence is TGCGCCAGCAGCCAAGATTGGGGCCAGGGTCGGCGGGGGTACAACAATGAGCAGTTCTTC.